This is a list of T cell receptor beta chains from one sample in a study of PD-L1 blockade in urothelial cancer. The assay was immunoSEQ multiplex PCR, and TCRdb's table has in-frame clones only and misses some. The repertoire has about 87,000 clones, more than 70% of them found once; the top ten carry 0.85% to 1%. The source material was PBMCs, sampled around atezolizumab (anti-PD-L1) treatment. The source is a woman older than 75 with urothelial cancer. Each CDR3 is given with its conserved first and last residue. The D gene is left open where the match is weak. The size of a clone is reported for some rows only, either as once, few or many, or as a class for expanded clones.

TGTGCCAGCAGTGAAAACCGACAGCGCAATCAGCCCCAGCATTTT CASSENRQRNQPQHF TRBJ1-5 . TRBV2 .
TGTGCCAGCAGTCCCGGACGGGGTAATGAAAAACTGTTTTTT CASSPGRGNEKLFF TRBJ1-4 . TRBV2 .
TGTGCCAGCAGCTTAGGGACTAGCGGGAGTCGTTACGAGCAGTACTTC CASSLGTSGSRYEQYF TRBJ2-7 . TRBV7-8 TRBD2
TGCGCCAGCAGTGAGGGTTCAGGGTCTAATCAGCCCCAGCATTTT CASSEGSGSNQPQHF TRBJ1-5 . TRBV10-2 .
TGTGCCAGCAGCGCGGTGTGGGTAACTAATGAAAAACTGTTTTTT CASSAVWVTNEKLFF TRBJ1-4 . TRBV7-9 .
TGTGCCAGCAGCTTCGGGACAGGCGACTATGGCTACACCTTC CASSFGTGDYGYTF TRBJ1-2 . TRBV9 TRBD1
TGTGCCAGTAGTAAGCTACAGGGGGCGAAGGGCAATGAGCAGTTCTTC CASSKLQGAKGNEQFF TRBJ2-1 . TRBV19 TRBD1
TGTGCCAGCAGTGAAGGGATCGCGGGGGATCAGCCCCAGCATTTT CASSEGIAGDQPQHF TRBJ1-5 . TRBV6-1 .
TGTGCCAGCAGAAAGGACAGGGGGCCCGGGGAGCTGTTTTTT CASRKDRGPGELFF TRBJ2-2 . TRBV6-5 TRBD1
TGTGCCAGCAGTAGGACAGGGGGCACCGGGGAGCTGTTTTTT CASSRTGGTGELFF TRBJ2-2 . TRBV6-5 TRBD1
TGTGCCAGCAGCACAACAGTGAACACTGAAGCTTTCTTT CASSTTVNTEAFF TRBJ1-1 few TRBV7-3 .
TGTGCCAGCAGTGGGGCGGACACCCTGAACACTGAAGCTTTCTTT CASSGADTLNTEAFF TRBJ1-1 . TRBV6-1 .
TGTGCCAGCAGTGACCGGGGGGCAACTAATGAAAAACTGTTTTTT CASSDRGATNEKLFF TRBJ1-4 . TRBV6-1 .
TGTGCCAGTAGTCGTGGACAGGGGCATGAAGCTTTCTTT CASSRGQGHEAFF TRBJ1-1 . TRBV19 TRBD1
TGTGCCAGCAGCCCAGACAGGGGTTACGTTTCCTACGAGCAGTACTTC CASSPDRGYVSYEQYF TRBJ2-7 . TRBV11-1 TRBD1
TGTGCCAGCAGCACCGCTAGCCATTCCACAGATACGCAGTATTTT CASSTASHSTDTQYF TRBJ2-3 . TRBV9 .
TGCGCCAGCAGCTTGGTGGGGCAGGGCGTAGGGACCCAGTACTTC CASSLVGQGVGTQYF TRBJ2-5 . TRBV5-1 .
TGTGCCAGCAGTGACCACAGGGAAGGTGAGCAGTTCTTC CASSDHREGEQFF TRBJ2-1 . TRBV6-1 .
TGTGCCAGCAGTCCACCTCGGGACAGATACAATGAGCAGTTCTTC CASSPPRDRYNEQFF TRBJ2-1 . TRBV27 TRBD1
TGTGCCAGCAGCCCCGGTAGGGAGTTCTCCTACAATGAGCAGTTCTTC CASSPGREFSYNEQFF TRBJ2-1 . TRBV14 .
TGTGCCTGCTTCCCCGGGACAGGGGGCGCGGTAAATGAAAAACTGTTTTTT CACFPGTGGAVNEKLFF TRBJ1-4 few TRBV30 TRBD1
TGTGCCAGCAGCTTGAGTCAGGACAATCAGCCCCAGCATTTT CASSLSQDNQPQHF TRBJ1-5 . TRBV7-9 .
TGTGCCAGTAGCAAAGGGACAGGGAGAACCGGGGAGCTGTTTTTT CASSKGTGRTGELFF TRBJ2-2 . TRBV19 TRBD1
TGCGCCAGCAGCCACGGGACAGGGGCTACTGAAGCTTTCTTT CASSHGTGATEAFF TRBJ1-1 . TRBV5-1 TRBD1
TGCAGTGCTACGACAATCGAGCAGTACTTC CSATTIEQYF TRBJ2-7 once TRBV20-1 .
TGTGCCAGCAGCTGGAGAGGCGAGCAGTACTTC CASSWRGEQYF TRBJ2-7 . TRBV11-2 .
TGTGCCAGCAGTTTATCCCCCCAGGTCAAAGCTTTCTTT CASSLSPQVKAFF TRBJ1-1 . TRBV27 .
TGTGCCAGCTCTGGGCAGGGAATTTACGAGCAGTACTTC CASSGQGIYEQYF TRBJ2-7 once TRBV18 .
TGCGCCAGCAGCTTGGCCGGCACAGATACGCAGTATTTT CASSLAGTDTQYF TRBJ2-3 . TRBV5-1 .
TGTGCCAGCAGCCGGGGACAGCCTCTAATGGAAGCTTTCTTT CASSRGQPLMEAFF TRBJ1-1 . TRBV7-9 TRBD1
TGTGCCAGCAGGTCCCGACAGGCCCTGGCCTACGAGCAGTACTTC CASRSRQALAYEQYF TRBJ2-7 . TRBV25-1 .
TGTGCCAGCAGTTTCTCTCCGAGCCGTGTTGAAAAACTGTTTTTT CASSFSPSRVEKLFF TRBJ1-4 . TRBV27 .
TGTGCCAGCAGCCGACCGAGCGGGAGAGAGGATGAGCAGTTCTTC CASSRPSGREDEQFF TRBJ2-1 . TRBV6-6 TRBD2
TGTGCCAGCTCCCCCAGCCAGGGGGGCACTGAAGCTTTCTTT CASSPSQGGTEAFF TRBJ1-1 . TRBV18 TRBD1
TGTGCCAGCAGTCAGGTCACAGATACGCAGTATTTT CASSQVTDTQYF TRBJ2-3 . TRBV6-5 .
TGTGCCAGCAGTTTCATCGTCCGGACTAGCGGGAGGAGGGGCTCCTACAATGAGCAGTTCTTC CASSFIVRTSGRRGSYNEQFF TRBJ2-1 . TRBV27 TRBD2
TGTGCCAGCAGCAGAGGACAGGGGGCAAGCACTGAAGCTTTCTTT CASSRGQGASTEAFF TRBJ1-1 . TRBV2 TRBD1
TGTGCCAGCAGTCGGAGACGCACAGATACGCAGTATTTT CASSRRRTDTQYF TRBJ2-3 once TRBV6-5 .
TGTGCCAGCAGCCTTGCAGGGGACCTAGCGGCCGCCCCGTTCTTC CASSLAGDLAAAPFF TRBJ2-1 . TRBV7-2 .
TGTGCCAGTAGTTTCACCCCCGAGCAGCCCCAGCATTTT CASSFTPEQPQHF TRBJ1-5 few TRBV19 .
TGCGCCAGCCGGGACAGGGACTACACTGAAGCTTTCTTT CASRDRDYTEAFF TRBJ1-1 . TRBV5-1 TRBD1
TGCGCCAGCAGCTTGGCCGCATTAGCGGGAGGTCGCGATACGCAGTATTTT CASSLAALAGGRDTQYF TRBJ2-3 once TRBV5-1 TRBD2
TGTGCCAGCAGCATTAGCGGGCAGGGCCATGAGCAGTTCTTC CASSISGQGHEQFF TRBJ2-1 . TRBV7-3 TRBD2
TGTGCCAGCAGCTCGCTAGCACCGAGCTCCTACAATGAGCAGTTCTTC CASSSLAPSSYNEQFF TRBJ2-1 . TRBV14 .
TGTGCCAGCAGCCCCGAGGGAGTCTATGGCTACACCTTC CASSPEGVYGYTF TRBJ1-2 . TRBV7-2 .
TGTGCCAGTAAGGGGACAGGGACTAAAAATCAGCCCCAGCATTTT CASKGTGTKNQPQHF TRBJ1-5 . TRBV19 TRBD1
TGTGCCAGCAGTTCGTGGTTAGCAGAGTGGGAGACCCAGTACTTC CASSSWLAEWETQYF TRBJ2-5 . TRBV14 .
TGTGCCAGCAGCTTGGGCTTGGCAGATGAAAAACTGTTTTTT CASSLGLADEKLFF TRBJ1-4 . TRBV5-4 .
TGTGCCAGCAGTCCAGAGGGACTAGCGGGAGTGGTTACAAGGTCCTACGAGCAGTACTTC CASSPEGLAGVVTRSYEQYF TRBJ2-7 . TRBV27 TRBD2
TGTGCCAGCAGCGTAGCTGGTTGGCTAGCGGGAGGGCTGTTCTTC CASSVAGWLAGGLFF TRBJ2-1 . TRBV9 TRBD2
TGTGCCAGCAGCACCCAAGGGAGGATTGAAGCTTTCTTT CASSTQGRIEAFF TRBJ1-1 . TRBV28 .
TGTGCCAGCACCCTGGGGGGGCGCCCGTACAATGAGCAGTTCTTC CASTLGGRPYNEQFF TRBJ2-1 . TRBV7-2 .
TGCGCCAGCAGCGTGCGGGCCGACAATGAGCAGTTCTTC CASSVRADNEQFF TRBJ2-1 . TRBV5-1 .
TGTGCCAGCAGCTTAGTAGCGGGAGCCGGTAGGAATGAGCAGTTCTTC CASSLVAGAGRNEQFF TRBJ2-1 . TRBV7-7 TRBD2
TGTGCCAGCTCCCCGGCAGACTACTATGGCTACACCTTC CASSPADYYGYTF TRBJ1-2 . TRBV18 .
TGTGCCAGCAGCTTGAGCGGGACCCCGCAGGAGGCCCAGTACTTC CASSLSGTPQEAQYF TRBJ2-5 . TRBV11-2 TRBD2
TGTGCCACCAGCACGAATCGGGGGGCCTACGAGCAGTACTTC CATSTNRGAYEQYF TRBJ2-7 . TRBV15 TRBD2